The present T cell receptor beta chain was sequenced within a study of cytomegalovirus exposure and HLA in healthy donors. In germline, CDR1 is SGHDT, CDR2 YYEEEE. The CDR3 contains 14 residues. Trimming cost V 0 bases and J 2 bases; bases outside gene matches: 2. The study ran its PCR with 60 Vbeta and 13 Jbeta primers. Sequencing used immunoSEQ multiplex PCR; TCRdb keeps in-frame clones, though not all of them. The sample includes fewer than 150,000 clones, roughly 77% of them seen just once. Sequences were obtained from PBMCs. The V gene is TRBV5-6, the J gene TRBJ2-7, with 7 bases identical to TRBD2. This TCR was sampled from a man aged 25-45 years in good health. The CDR3 loop reads CASSLVGTTYEQYF. The CDR3 DNA reads as TGTGCCAGCAGCTTGGTAGGGACTACCTACGAGCAGTACTTC.